The rows below give T cell receptor beta chains drawn from one sample of a study of blood T cell repertoires in COVID-19. Clones were sequenced by immunoSEQ multiplex PCR, and TCRdb holds only the in-frame ones, with some missing. In the table there are 270,000 or so clones, 81% of which are singletons. Sequenced input: peripheral blood. All receptors derive from a woman aged 60 to 75 with active or convalescent COVID-19. The CDR3 runs from the conserved cysteine through the conserved F or W. The order of the fields is J gene, D gene, V gene, clone size, CDR3 protein, CDR3 DNA. D genes are given only for firm matches. A clone size is listed for some rows: how often the clone was seen (once, few, many), or a class if it is expanded.

TRBJ2-5 TRBD1 TRBV7-9 . CASSLVKGTGARLQETQYF TGTGCCAGCAGCTTAGTAAAAGGGACAGGGGCGAGGTTACAAGAGACCCAGTACTTC
TRBJ2-7 . TRBV5-1 . CASSSRTGGGHEQYF TGCGCCAGCAGCTCCCGGACAGGAGGGGGACACGAGCAGTACTTC
TRBJ2-3 . TRBV4-1 few CASSWAPSDTQYF TGCGCCAGCAGCTGGGCCCCCTCAGATACGCAGTATTTT
TRBJ2-7 TRBD1 TRBV18 few CASSPFSGQPGYEQYF TGTGCCAGCTCACCCTTTTCGGGACAGCCGGGCTACGAGCAGTACTTC
TRBJ1-1 . TRBV6-5 . CASSYTIQGTTEAFF TGTGCCAGCAGTTACACAATTCAGGGGACCACTGAAGCTTTCTTT
TRBJ2-7 TRBD2 TRBV20-1 . CSASSGGADEQYF TGCAGTGCTAGTTCGGGGGGGGCCGACGAGCAGTACTTC
TRBJ2-1 TRBD1 TRBV9 . CASSARTGMDEQFF TGTGCCAGCAGCGCGCGGACAGGGATGGATGAGCAGTTCTTC
TRBJ1-6 . TRBV7-2 . CASSFSAGSNSPLHF TGTGCCAGCAGCTTTTCGGCAGGCTCTAATTCACCCCTCCACTTT
TRBJ1-1 . TRBV5-1 . CASSLESVNTEAFF TGCGCCAGCAGCTTGGAATCGGTGAACACTGAAGCTTTCTTT
TRBJ1-2 TRBD1 TRBV14 . CASSQERTGGHTF TGTGCCAGCAGCCAAGAACGGACAGGGGGACACACCTTC
TRBJ1-3 TRBD1 TRBV11-3 once CASNTGVPRNTIYF TGTGCCAGCAACACAGGGGTACCTCGAAACACCATATATTTT
TRBJ2-1 TRBD2 TRBV7-9 . CASSPRAGLSSYNEQFF TGTGCCAGCAGCCCCCGAGCGGGGTTGAGCTCCTACAATGAGCAGTTCTTC
TRBJ1-5 . TRBV5-1 . CASSSQGGSNQPQHF TGCGCCAGCAGCTCTCAGGGTGGGAGCAATCAGCCCCAGCATTTT
TRBJ1-6 . TRBV7-9 few CASSLETADLSPLHF TGTGCCAGCAGCTTAGAAACAGCGGACCTATCACCCCTCCACTTT
TRBJ2-5 TRBD2 TRBV4-3 few CASSQDGGGGGAQETQYF TGCGCCAGCAGCCAAGATGGCGGGGGCGGGGGGGCCCAGGAGACCCAGTACTTC
TRBJ2-6 TRBD1 TRBV13 . CASRQYRGGANVLTF TGTGCCAGCAGACAATACAGGGGGGGGGCCAACGTCCTGACTTTC
TRBJ2-5 TRBD1 TRBV19 . CASSVHSDRARETQYF TGTGCCAGTAGCGTCCACTCGGACAGGGCCCGGGAGACCCAGTACTTC
TRBJ1-4 . TRBV4-2 . CASSQETEQSNEKLFF TGTGCCAGCAGCCAAGAGACGGAGCAGAGTAATGAAAAACTGTTTTTT
TRBJ2-2 TRBD1 TRBV3-1/TRBV3-2 . CASSQSDRGASGELFF TGTGCCAGCAGCCAATCCGACAGGGGGGCTTCCGGGGAGCTGTTTTTT
TRBJ2-3 TRBD2 TRBV11-3 . CASSLGTSGEADTQYF TGTGCCAGCAGCTTAGGCACTAGCGGGGAAGCAGATACGCAGTATTTT
TRBJ2-1 . TRBV18 . CASSPTGSWGNEQFF TGTGCCAGCTCACCTACAGGGAGTTGGGGTAATGAGCAGTTCTTC
TRBJ1-1 TRBD1 TRBV5-5 . CASRHSGQGANTEAFF TGTGCCAGCAGACATTCCGGACAGGGGGCGAACACTGAAGCTTTCTTT